This T cell receptor beta chain was sequenced during a study of cytomegalovirus exposure and HLA in healthy donors. As for the study in general: Earlier sequencing of about 200 million T cells yielded around 100 million unique TCR beta sequences. Ancestry clustering placed 70% to 85% of 350 to 500 genotyped donors in the Caucasian-associated cluster.

Broader study findings: Accurate prediction of most subjects' HLA-A and HLA-B alleles from TCR beta sequences was reported. A missense variant in DCLRE1C was later tied to TCR beta V- and J-gene trimming.

About this clone itself: The antigen is unknown.

The PCR contained 60 Vbeta and 13 Jbeta primers. Libraries were prepared by immunoSEQ multiplex PCR; TCRdb keeps only in-frame clonotypes and omits some of them. The sample yields a few hundred thousand clones, roughly 85% seen once. Germline CDR1 is SGHTA and CDR2 is FQGNSA. V shed 1 base and J 4 bases; nucleotides not matched to a gene: 7. The CDR3 totals 18 residues. Sequenced material: PBMCs. The V gene is TRBV7-2, the J gene TRBJ2-3, with 14 bases that match TRBD2. This sequence was found in a man aged 18 to 35 in good health and CMV-seronegative. The CDR3, as DNA: TGTGCCAGCAGCTTAGATGAGGGACTAGCGGGAGCAGCAGATACGCAGTATTTT. It is translated as CASSLDEGLAGAADTQYF.